What follows is one TCR beta chain and its context. Its antigen is as yet unknown. This CDR3 spans 14 amino acids. V lost 0 bases and J 4 bases, leaving 9 bases between the germline ends. Germline CDR1 is SGHNT and CDR2 is YYREEE (reference sequence). The data were obtained in a study of cytomegalovirus exposure and HLA in healthy donors. Study-level findings and limits: An Asian-associated ancestry cluster reportedly showed fewer N-insertions than the roughly 670-donor mean in a later analysis. Within the data, a cluster of highly shared sequence variants was likely a sequencing artifact.

The primer mix had 60 Vbeta and 13 Jbeta primers. In the source study's methods: A later analysis tallied roughly 77 million unique TCR beta chains, approximately 10 million of them shared. Libraries were prepared by immunoSEQ multiplex PCR; TCRdb keeps only in-frame clonotypes and omits some of them. V and J calls and clone size are as listed in that table; D and trimming were resolved from the DNA. The sample records approximately 53,000 clones, 55% to 85% being singletons. This TCR was sampled from a woman aged 45-65 years in good health and CMV-seronegative. The chain links TRBV5-4 to TRBJ2-3; D call uncertain. The sample was PBMCs. CDR3 nucleotide sequence: TGTGCCAGCAGCTTGGACTCTAGATCAGATACGCAGTATTTT. Translated, it gives CASSLDSRSDTQYF.